Listed below are T cell receptor beta chains from one sample, sequenced in a study of T cell responses to AZD1222 COVID-19 vaccine. Measured with immunoSEQ multiplex PCR; TCRdb has only the in-frame clones, and not every one. The sample records about 130,000 clones, nearly 90% being singletons. The sample was peripheral blood, taken 28 days after the second AZD1222 dose. These receptors all stem from an adult who received the AZD1222 COVID-19 vaccine. Both conserved end residues are part of each CDR3.

TRBV9	CASSVGDISSGNTIYF
TRBV3-1/TRBV3-2	CASSHHRGNTEAFF
TRBV19	CASSWLGQENSGNTIYF
TRBV5-1	CASSDTPAGLNTEAFF
TRBV7-9	CASTQSQETQYF
TRBV10-2	CASTGGSGNQPQHF
TRBV19	CASTTVGGYNSPLHF
TRBV7-2	CATNPGQGVNYGYTF
TRBV5-6	CASRPGDRVVSPLHF
TRBV3-1/TRBV3-2	CASARDRGSREQYF
TRBV7-6	CASRLAGKTGELFF
TRBV5-8	CASSSTGNSNQPQHF
TRBV7-9	CASSTGYMNTEAFF
TRBV3-1/TRBV3-2	CASSQDKAGGLDTEAFF
TRBV4-1	CASRGGGMNTGELFF
TRBV18	CASSPPAVGAGYGYTF
TRBV7-2	CASSLYRGGEQPQHF
TRBV12-5	CASGYQRFTDTQYF
TRBV19	CASSVGGGYTF
TRBV6-5	CASSYSLGSYEQYF
TRBV11-3	CASSLGRGTDTQYF
TRBV18	CASSPRGESSPLHF
TRBV6-1	CASSESPVRGADTQYF
TRBV4-3	CASSQDGRGTEAFF
TRBV18	CASSRDRGNTEAFF